The T cell receptor (beta chain) described here comes from a study of blood T cells in healthy people across ages. Across the whole study: In model experiments, template switching was able to capture about one barcoded beta molecule for every two T cells that were present. Study results and caveats: Samples with more naive T cells showed higher observed beta diversity.

On this clonotype itself: Its matching antigen is unknown.

This CDR3 comprises 17 residues. J gave up 4 bases and V 1 base, and 12 bases lay outside the gene matches. The germline V gene has CDR1 SQVTM and CDR2 ANQGSEA. With a J-beta primer mix and a sample-barcoded 5' primer, a second PCR ran about 7 to 12 cycles. The template-switch adaptor was a 5' adaptor with 12 random nucleotides. It tagged each cDNA molecule. CDR3-containing paired-end reads numbered at least 2.5 million in each sample. TCRdb passed the 5' RACE reads through MiXCR, listing each CDR3 protein once. The data contain 1.5 million to 2 million distinct CDR3 sequences, around 48% of them singletons.

This receptor was identified in a middle-aged woman in good health. Sequencing input: blood. The V call is TRBV29-1, the J call TRBJ2-3, with 9 bases aligning to TRBD1. Written as DNA, the CDR3 is TGCAGCGTTGAAGGACAGGGGGGAGTGAGAGTCGCAGATACGCAGTATTTT. Translated, it gives CSVEGQGGVRVADTQYF.